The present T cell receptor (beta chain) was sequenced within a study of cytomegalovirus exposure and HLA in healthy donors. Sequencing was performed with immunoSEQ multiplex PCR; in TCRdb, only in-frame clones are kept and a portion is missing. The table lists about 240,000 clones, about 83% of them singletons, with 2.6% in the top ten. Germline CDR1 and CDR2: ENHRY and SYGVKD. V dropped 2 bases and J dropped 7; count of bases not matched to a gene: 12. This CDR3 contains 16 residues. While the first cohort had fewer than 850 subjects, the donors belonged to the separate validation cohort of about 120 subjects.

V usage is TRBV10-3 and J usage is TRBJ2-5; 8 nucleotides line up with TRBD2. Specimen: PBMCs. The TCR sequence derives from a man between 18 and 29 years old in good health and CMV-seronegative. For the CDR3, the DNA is TGTGCCATCAGTGAGGGCCGGGGGGGATGGATCGGGACCCAGTACTTC. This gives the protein CAISEGRGGWIGTQYF.